What follows are 13 T cell receptor beta chains derived from one specimen sequenced in a study of OX40 agonist ivuxolimab in advanced cancers. Libraries were prepared by immunoSEQ multiplex PCR; TCRdb keeps only in-frame clonotypes and omits some of them. The data hold approximately 14,000 clones, with 87% observed a single time. Sequences were derived from CD4+ or CD8+ T cells sorted from blood, sampled in a trial of the OX40 agonist ivuxolimab. All receptors come from an adult with an advanced solid tumor such as melanoma, head and neck, liver or kidney cancer.

The chain combines TRBV29-1 with TRBJ2-5, with D possibly TRBD2 on 5 matching bases. The CDR3 has 12 residues. The germline V and J ends were trimmed by 3 bases and 2 bases, with 7 bases remaining between them. Germline assignment: CDR1 SQVTM and CDR2 ANQGSEA. The CDR3 coding sequence is TGCAGCGTTGAGAGGAGGCAAGAGACCCAGTACTTC. It is translated as CSVERRQETQYF.

V gene TRBV30 combines with J gene TRBJ1-2; D unresolved. This CDR3 is 10 amino acids long. Trimming stripped 7 bases from V and 6 bases from J, with 9 bases between. From germline, CDR1 is GTSNPN and CDR2 SVGIG (reference sequence). CDR3 sequence reads: CASTGDGYTF. CDR3 bases: TGTGCCTCGACCGGGGATGGCTACACCTTC.

This sequence joins TRBV5-4 and TRBJ2-1; either TRBD1 or TRBD2 may supply D (5 bases each). The CDR3 length is 15 residues. Per the germline V gene, CDR1 is SGHNT and CDR2 is YYREEE (reference sequence). Deletions cut 4 bases from V and 3 bases from J, with 14 bases between. The CDR3 DNA sequence: TGTGCCAGCAGCCCGGGGACGAACCTCTACAATGAGCAGTTCTTC. Its translation: CASSPGTNLYNEQFF.

The chain couples TRBV29-1 to TRBJ1-2; D is unclear. V was shortened by 0 bases and J by 7 bases, with 18 bases between the two germline ends. There are 15 residues in the CDR3. Germline loops: CDR1 SQVTM, CDR2 ANQGSEA. CDR3: CSVEDLLVGIGGYTF. For the CDR3, the DNA is TGCAGCGTTGAAGACTTACTTGTCGGGATAGGTGGCTACACCTTC.

The genes are TRBV27 and TRBJ2-1; 10 nucleotides line up with TRBD2. There are 15 residues in the CDR3. After removal of 6 bases from V and 3 bases from J, the junction contained 5 bases not matched to a gene. Germline assignment: CDR1 MNHEY and CDR2 SMNVEV (reference sequence). CDR3 DNA sequence: TGTGCCAGCAGAGGGGGGACTAGCGTCTACAATGAGCAGTTCTTC. Amino acids: CASRGGTSVYNEQFF.

In its sample, this clone was seen a few times. This chain links TRBV19 with TRBJ2-3; no clear D gene. Per the germline V gene, CDR1 is LNHDA and CDR2 is SQIVND (reference sequence). V dropped 5 bases and J dropped 6 bases, with 6 bases sitting between them. The CDR3 consists of 11 residues. The CDR3 nucleotides read TGTGCCAGTAGTGACTGGGATACGCAGTATTTT. Encoded protein: CASSDWDTQYF.

This clone was detected once. The chain couples TRBV11-3 to TRBJ1-6; no clear D. This CDR3 spans 14 amino acids. The V end lost 1 base, the J end lost 7 bases, and 8 bases lay between the germline ends. Germline lookup yields CDR1 SGHNT and CDR2 YENEEA. In nucleotides, the CDR3 is TGTGCCAGCAGCTTAGGTCTAGGAAATTCACCCCTCCACTTT. Its translation is CASSLGLGNSPLHF.

The chain employs TRBV19 and TRBJ1-1; D is uncertain. Germline V gene data show CDR1 as LNHDA and CDR2 as SQIVND (reference sequence). This CDR3 spans 13 amino acids. The V gene lost 5 bases and the J gene lost 0 bases, with 7 bases spanning the gap. The CDR3 bases are TGTGCCAGTAGTTGGCAGCTGAACACTGAAGCTTTCTTT. This sequence encodes CASSWQLNTEAFF.

A word on this clone: Within the sample, other DNA sequences also encode this same CDR3. V usage is TRBV6-1 and J usage is TRBJ2-3, with D perhaps matching TRBD1 or TRBD2 (6 bases each). The germline V gene encodes CDR1 MNHNS and CDR2 SASEGT. Trimming removed 2 bases at V and 6 bases at J, with 18 bases between. This CDR3 contains 16 residues. CDR3 nucleotides: TGTGCCAGCAGTGAAAGCCCGGAGGGGGGTTCGGATACGCAGTATTTT. Translating gives CASSESPEGGSDTQYF.

The chain's CDR3 is CASSLAGERKQYF. DNA for the CDR3: TGTGCCAGCAGCTTAGCAGGGGAGCGCAAGCAGTACTTC. The chain uses TRBV13 and TRBJ2-7, with D tentatively TRBD1 (6 bases). This CDR3 is 13 amino acids long. V shed 1 base and J shed 8 bases, with 12 bases lying between them. Germline V CDR1 and CDR2: PRHDT, FYEKMQ (reference sequence).

The chain links TRBV29-1 to TRBJ2-1; TRBD2 aligns across 15 bases. Trimming removed 7 bases from V and 3 bases from J; junction bases left unmatched: 10. This CDR3 is 17 amino acids long. Germline V gives CDR1 SQVTM, CDR2 ANQGSEA. The chain's CDR3 is CSAGSGLAGGIYNEQFF. In DNA form, the CDR3 reads TGCAGCGCTGGATCGGGACTAGCGGGAGGTATCTACAATGAGCAGTTCTTC.

The chain links TRBV9 to TRBJ2-1; no firm D call. This CDR3 is 14 amino acids long. V lost 1 base to trimming and J lost 8 bases, with 13 bases between them. From germline, CDR1 is SGDLS and CDR2 YYNGEE. The CDR3 loop reads CASSVTSARDEQFF. The CDR3, as DNA: TGTGCCAGCAGCGTAACGAGCGCTAGAGATGAGCAGTTCTTC.

The chain uses TRBV27 and TRBJ2-3, with D maybe TRBD2 (6 bases). Germline values: CDR1 MNHEY, CDR2 SMNVEV (reference sequence). This CDR3 has 15 amino acids. Trimming left V 6 bases short and J 5 bases short, with 18 bases between. For the CDR3, the DNA is TGTGCCAGCAGCCTACGGGGGACCAGAAAAGATACGCAGTATTTT. Its protein product is CASSLRGTRKDTQYF.